This section outlines one T cell receptor (beta chain) sequence together with its context. This specimen comes from a study of blood T cell repertoires in COVID-19. Generated by immunoSEQ multiplex PCR, the TCRdb table keeps only in-frame clones and is missing some. The sample includes a few hundred thousand clones, nearly 90% of them seen just once. This clonotype was obtained from a man aged 50-59 years with COVID-19, enrolled during active disease. Material for sequencing was peripheral blood.

The CDR3 nucleotides are TGTGCCAGCAGCTTAGTACCGACAGGGCCGAACACTGAAGCTTTCTTT. Its translation is CASSLVPTGPNTEAFF. The J gene is TRBJ1-1, the V gene TRBV7-8, with TRBD1 matching over 7 bases. Germline V gives CDR1 SGHVS, CDR2 FQNEAQ. The CDR3 is made up of 16 amino acids. The J segment lost 1 base and the V segment lost 1 base, leaving 6 bases of the junction unmatched.